This TCR beta chain was identified in a study of blood T cell repertoires in COVID-19. Study-level information: Donors in the United States, Italy and Spain gave samples during acute or convalescent COVID-19. Sources were T cells, B-cell-depleted T cells, or PBMCs; the material itself was cDNA or gDNA.

In the source study's methods: Researchers report that nucleated cell counts were estimated from reference gene primer amplification. Sequencing used immunoSEQ multiplex PCR; TCRdb keeps in-frame clones, though not all of them. From that table come the V and J calls and clone size; the DNA was used to work out D and trimming. The sample includes 90,000 to 120,000 clones, around 83% of them seen just once. The CDR3 is 16 residues long. V shed 4 bases and J shed 7 bases, with 21 bases lying between them. Source material: peripheral blood. The sequence was obtained from a woman at least 80 years old with active or convalescent COVID-19. The chain combines TRBV5-3 with TRBJ1-5, with D possibly TRBD1 on 5 matching bases. TRBV5-3 carries the ORF label, with uncertain function. CDR3 coding DNA: TGTGCCAGAAGCCCCGGGACTTTGGCCGACGGGCAGCCCCAGCATTTT. Translation: CARSPGTLADGQPQHF.